These 13 T cell receptor beta chains were all obtained from the same sample, sequenced in a study of Tregs in tolerant kidney transplant recipients. Produced via immunoSEQ multiplex PCR; TCRdb's table is partial and in-frame only. The table records some 66,000 clones, approximately 92% of them present only once. Sequences were derived from CD8+ T cells from blood, sampled before the transplant. The source of these receptors is a human donor who received a combined kidney and bone marrow transplant.

The chain links TRBV7-9 to TRBJ2-1, with TRBD2 identical over 7 bases. The CDR3 extends over 15 amino acids. CDR1 is SEHNR and CDR2 is FQNEAQ in the germline V gene (reference sequence). Trimming took 5 bases from V and 2 from J; bases not matched to a gene: 6. CDR3 nucleotide sequence: TGTGCCAGCAGCACTCTAGCGGAGCCCTACAATGAGCAGTTCTTC. Translation gives CASSTLAEPYNEQFF.

The chain has TRBV14 and TRBJ2-3; D is undetermined. The CDR3 has 13 residues. V lost 0 bases and J 5 bases, leaving 6 bases between the germline ends. Germline V gives CDR1 SGHDN, CDR2 FVKESK. The CDR3 here is CASSQDFKDTQYF. The CDR3 region has the DNA TGTGCCAGCAGCCAAGACTTTAAAGATACGCAGTATTTT. Based on the CDR3 plus reference TRBV14 and TRBJ2-3, the full variable domain is EAGVTQFPSHSVIEKGQTVTLRCDPISGHDNLYWYRRVMGKEIKFLLHFVKESKQDESGMPNNRFLAERTGGTYSTLKVQPAELEDSGVYFCASSQDFKDTQYFGPGTRLTVL.

This clone was counted only a few times. The genes are TRBV7-9 and TRBJ1-3, with D perhaps TRBD1 (6 bases). The CDR3 runs 14 residues. Germline V gene data show CDR1 as SEHNR and CDR2 as FQNEAQ (reference sequence). V gave up 5 bases and J gave up 4 bases, with 12 bases separating them. The CDR3 nucleotides read TGTGCCAGCAGCCACCAAGGACAGGGAAACACCATATATTTT. Its translation is CASSHQGQGNTIYF.

In this sample, this clone turned up once. In DNA, the CDR3 is TGTGCCAGCGCCGGGTCCCGGAATGAGCAGTTCTTC. Its protein product is CASAGSRNEQFF. V is TRBV27 and J is TRBJ2-1; D gene unclear. CDR1 is MNHEY and CDR2 is SMNVEV in the germline V gene (reference sequence). Trimming took off 8 bases at V and 7 bases at J, with 12 bases between the two ends. This CDR3 is 12 amino acids long.

The genes are TRBV14 and TRBJ2-1; no clear D gene. V dropped 3 bases and J dropped 9 bases, with 6 bases sitting between them. The CDR3 runs to 11 residues. Germline-derived CDR1 and CDR2 are SGHDN and FVKESK. The CDR3 spells CASSQVAEQFF. The CDR3 DNA reads TGTGCCAGCAGCCAGGTAGCTGAGCAGTTCTTC.

The chain has TRBV5-5 and TRBJ2-7; 15 nucleotides agree with TRBD2. CDR1 is SGHKS and CDR2 is YYEKEE in the germline V gene (reference sequence). V gave up 4 bases and J gave up 2 bases; unmatched junction bases: 4. This CDR3 contains 16 residues. The CDR3 region is CASSVGLAGGAYEQYF. CDR3 nucleotide sequence: TGTGCCAGCAGCGTAGGACTAGCGGGAGGGGCCTACGAGCAGTACTTC.

This clone showed up just once. This rearrangement joins TRBV4-3 to TRBJ1-5, with D possibly TRBD1 on 5 matching bases. This CDR3 has 17 amino acids. Germline CDR1 reads LGHNA; CDR2 reads YSLEER. With 0 bases removed from V and 1 base from J, the gap between germline ends came to 13 bases. This chain's CDR3 is CASSQDSSGMSNQPQHF. CDR3 nucleotides: TGCGCCAGCAGCCAAGATAGTTCAGGGATGAGCAATCAGCCCCAGCATTTT.

The chain employs TRBV4-1 and TRBJ1-2, with D tentatively TRBD1 (6 bases). Germline loops: CDR1 MGHRA, CDR2 YSYEKL. Trimming cost V 1 base and J 7 bases, with 16 bases left between them. The CDR3 spans 15 residues. DNA of the CDR3: TGCGCCAGCAGCCAAGTGCTCAGGGGTGGCCCTGGCTACACCTTC. It encodes CASSQVLRGGPGYTF.

This sequence joins TRBV14 and TRBJ2-7; perhaps TRBD2 as D (6 bases). V was shortened by 2 bases and J by 5 bases, with 13 bases between the two germline ends. Germline V gives CDR1 SGHDN, CDR2 FVKESK. The CDR3 is made up of 14 amino acids. The CDR3 nucleotides read TGTGCCAGCAGCCAACCCGGGAGACCGGACGAGCAGTACTTC. Protein: CASSQPGRPDEQYF.

The chain has TRBV7-6 and TRBJ2-7; no clear D. Germline CDR1 SGHVS, CDR2 FNYEAQ. The V end was cut by 3 bases, the J end by 2 bases, with 8 bases between. CDR3 length: 13 residues. The CDR3 coding sequence is TGTGCCAGCAGCTTGAACAGTCCCTACGAGCAGTACTTC. This codes for CASSLNSPYEQYF.

The V and J genes are TRBV28 and TRBJ2-5; D is perhaps TRBD2 (6 bases). V was clipped by 5 bases and J by 1 base, with 11 bases between them. The CDR3 length is 14 residues. Germline V CDR1 and CDR2: MDHEN, SYDVKM. Here the CDR3 reads CASSKAGLQETQYF. As DNA, the CDR3 is TGTGCCAGCAGTAAAGCGGGCCTCCAAGAGACCCAGTACTTC.

The CDR3 coding sequence is TGTGCCAGTAGCCCGGGACACGGGCTCTACGAGCAGTACTTC. Translated: CASSPGHGLYEQYF. This chain links TRBV19 with TRBJ2-7; D perhaps matches TRBD1 (6 bases). The germline CDR1 and CDR2 sequences are LNHDA and SQIVND (reference sequence). The CDR3 contains 14 residues. The ends were cut back, 6 bases at V and 3 bases at J, with 15 bases in the middle. The full variable domain, with the rest looked up from reference TRBV19 and TRBJ2-7, is DGGITQSPKYLFRKEGQNVTLSCEQNLNHDAMYWYRQDPGQGLRLIYYSQIVNDFQKGDIAEGYSVSREKKESFPLTVTSAQKNPTAFYLCASSPGHGLYEQYFGPGTRLTVT.

This rearrangement joins TRBV4-1 to TRBJ2-5; D may be TRBD2 (6 bases). Germline V gene sequence: CDR1 MGHRA, CDR2 YSYEKL. CDR3 length equals 18 residues. V dropped 2 bases and J dropped 7 bases, with 26 bases sitting between them. The CDR3 reads CASSQSPFSSGTSGTQYF. The CDR3 region has the DNA TGCGCCAGCAGCCAATCCCCATTTAGTAGCGGAACTTCAGGGACCCAGTACTTC.